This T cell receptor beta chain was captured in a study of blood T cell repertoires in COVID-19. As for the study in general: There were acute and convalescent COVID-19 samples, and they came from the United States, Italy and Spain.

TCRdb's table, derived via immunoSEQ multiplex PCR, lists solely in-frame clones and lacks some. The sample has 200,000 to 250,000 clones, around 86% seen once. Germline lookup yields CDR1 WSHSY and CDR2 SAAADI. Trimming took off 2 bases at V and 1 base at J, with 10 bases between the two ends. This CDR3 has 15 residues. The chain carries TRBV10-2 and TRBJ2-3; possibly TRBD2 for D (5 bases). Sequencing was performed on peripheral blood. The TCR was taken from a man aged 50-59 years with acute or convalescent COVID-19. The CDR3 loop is CASSEEGGGTDTQYF. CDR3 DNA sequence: TGCGCCAGCAGTGAGGAAGGAGGAGGCACAGATACGCAGTATTTT.